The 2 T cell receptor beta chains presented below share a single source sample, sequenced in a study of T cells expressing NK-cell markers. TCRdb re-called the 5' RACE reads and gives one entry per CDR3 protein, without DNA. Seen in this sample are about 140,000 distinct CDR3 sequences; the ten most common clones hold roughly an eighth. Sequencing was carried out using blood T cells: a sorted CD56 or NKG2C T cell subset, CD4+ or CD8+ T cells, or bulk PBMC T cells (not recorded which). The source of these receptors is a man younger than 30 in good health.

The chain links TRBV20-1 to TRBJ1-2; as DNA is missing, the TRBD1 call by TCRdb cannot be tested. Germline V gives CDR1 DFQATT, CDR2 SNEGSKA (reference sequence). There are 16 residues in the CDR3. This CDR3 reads CSAVGVSTEANYGYTF.

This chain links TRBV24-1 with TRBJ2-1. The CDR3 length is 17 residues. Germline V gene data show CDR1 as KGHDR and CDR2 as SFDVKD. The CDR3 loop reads CATSEDSPLSSYNEQFF.